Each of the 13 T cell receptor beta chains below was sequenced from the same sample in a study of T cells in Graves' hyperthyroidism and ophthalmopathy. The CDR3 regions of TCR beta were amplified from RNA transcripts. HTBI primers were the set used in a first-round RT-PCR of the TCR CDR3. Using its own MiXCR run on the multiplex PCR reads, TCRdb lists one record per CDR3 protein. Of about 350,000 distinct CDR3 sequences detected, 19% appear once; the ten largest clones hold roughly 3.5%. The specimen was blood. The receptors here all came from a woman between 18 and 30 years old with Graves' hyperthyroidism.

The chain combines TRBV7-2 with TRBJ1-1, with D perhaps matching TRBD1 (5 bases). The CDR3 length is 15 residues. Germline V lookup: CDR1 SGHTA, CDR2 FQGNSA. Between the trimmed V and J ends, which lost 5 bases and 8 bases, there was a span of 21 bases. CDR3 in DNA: TGTGCCAGCAGCCCCTACCTCACCGGTGGGGGAGAAGCTTTCTTT. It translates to CASSPYLTGGGEAFF.

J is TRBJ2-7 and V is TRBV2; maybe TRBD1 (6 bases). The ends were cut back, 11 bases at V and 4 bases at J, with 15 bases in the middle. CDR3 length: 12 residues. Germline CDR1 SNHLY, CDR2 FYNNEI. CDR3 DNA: TGTGCCGGAACAGGGTTTCGGTACGAGCAGTACTTC. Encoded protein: CAGTGFRYEQYF.

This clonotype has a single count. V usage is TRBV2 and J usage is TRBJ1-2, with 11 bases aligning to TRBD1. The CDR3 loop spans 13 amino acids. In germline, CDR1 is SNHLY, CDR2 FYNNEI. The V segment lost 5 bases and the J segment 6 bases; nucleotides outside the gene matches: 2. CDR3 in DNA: TGTGCCAGCAGTCGGACAGGGGGCAATGGCTACACCTTC. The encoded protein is CASSRTGGNGYTF.

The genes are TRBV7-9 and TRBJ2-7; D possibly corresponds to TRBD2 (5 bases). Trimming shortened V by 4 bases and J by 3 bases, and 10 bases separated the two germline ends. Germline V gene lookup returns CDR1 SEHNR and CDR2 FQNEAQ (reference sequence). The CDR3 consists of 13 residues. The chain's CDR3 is CASSSGVDYEQYF. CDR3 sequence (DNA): TGTGCCAGCAGCTCCGGGGTAGACTACGAGCAGTACTTC.

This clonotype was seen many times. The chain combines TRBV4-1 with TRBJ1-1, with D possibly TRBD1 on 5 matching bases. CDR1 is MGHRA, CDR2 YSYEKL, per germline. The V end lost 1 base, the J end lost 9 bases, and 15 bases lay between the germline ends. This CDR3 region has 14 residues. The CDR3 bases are TGCGCCAGCAGCCAAGGAGTTCGGGGGAGAAAAGCTTTCTTT. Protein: CASSQGVRGRKAFF.

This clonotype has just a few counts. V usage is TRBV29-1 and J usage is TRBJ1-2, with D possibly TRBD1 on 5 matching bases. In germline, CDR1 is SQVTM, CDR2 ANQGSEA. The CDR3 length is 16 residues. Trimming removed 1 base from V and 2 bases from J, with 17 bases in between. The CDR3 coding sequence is TGCAGCGTTGAAGGAGGAGGGGATAGGGAGAACTATGGCTACACCTTC. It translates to CSVEGGGDRENYGYTF.

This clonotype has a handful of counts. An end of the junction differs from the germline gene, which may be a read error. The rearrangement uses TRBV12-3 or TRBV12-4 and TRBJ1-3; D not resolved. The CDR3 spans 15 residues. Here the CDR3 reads CANSSDGYSGNTIYF. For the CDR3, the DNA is TGTGCCAACAGTTCGGACGGATACTCTGGAAACACCATATATTTT.

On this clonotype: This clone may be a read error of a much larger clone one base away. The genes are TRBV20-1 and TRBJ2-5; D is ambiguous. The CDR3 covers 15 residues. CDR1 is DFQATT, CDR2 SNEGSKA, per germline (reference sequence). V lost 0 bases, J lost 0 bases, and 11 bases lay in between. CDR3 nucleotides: TGCAGTGCTAGAGACTACCAGCGATACCAAGAGACCCAGTACTTC. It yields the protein CSARDYQRYQETQYF.

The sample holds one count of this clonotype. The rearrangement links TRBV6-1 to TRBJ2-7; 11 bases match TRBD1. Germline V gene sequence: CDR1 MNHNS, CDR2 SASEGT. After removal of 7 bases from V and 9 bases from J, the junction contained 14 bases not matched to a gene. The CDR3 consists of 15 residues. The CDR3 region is CASTSRDRGDRGQYF. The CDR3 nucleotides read TGTGCCAGCACCTCCCGGGACAGGGGGGACCGGGGGCAGTACTTC.

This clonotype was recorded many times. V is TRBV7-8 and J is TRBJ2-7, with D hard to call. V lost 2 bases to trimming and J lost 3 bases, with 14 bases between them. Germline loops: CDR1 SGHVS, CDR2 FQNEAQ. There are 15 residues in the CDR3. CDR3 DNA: TGTGCCAGCAGCTTAAGGTACCAGTGGGACTACGAGCAGTACTTC. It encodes CASSLRYQWDYEQYF. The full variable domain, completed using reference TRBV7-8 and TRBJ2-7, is GAGVSQSPRYKVAKRGQDVALRCDPISGHVSLFWYQQALGQGPEFLTYFQNEAQLDKSGLPSDRFFAERPEGSVSTLKIQRTQQEDSAVYLCASSLRYQWDYEQYFGPGTRLTVT.

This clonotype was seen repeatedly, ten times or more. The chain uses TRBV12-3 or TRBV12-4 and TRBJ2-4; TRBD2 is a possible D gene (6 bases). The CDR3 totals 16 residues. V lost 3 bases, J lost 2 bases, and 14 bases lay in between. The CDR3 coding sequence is TGTGCCAGCAGTTTGTTCGGGGGAGTGACCAAAAACATTCAGTACTTC. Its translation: CASSLFGGVTKNIQYF.

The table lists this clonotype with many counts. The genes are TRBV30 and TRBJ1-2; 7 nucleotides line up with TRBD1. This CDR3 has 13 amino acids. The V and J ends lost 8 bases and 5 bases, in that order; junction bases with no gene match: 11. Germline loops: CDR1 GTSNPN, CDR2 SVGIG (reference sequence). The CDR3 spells CARLTGSFYGYTF. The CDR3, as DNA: TGTGCCCGTTTGACAGGGTCCTTTTATGGCTACACCTTC.

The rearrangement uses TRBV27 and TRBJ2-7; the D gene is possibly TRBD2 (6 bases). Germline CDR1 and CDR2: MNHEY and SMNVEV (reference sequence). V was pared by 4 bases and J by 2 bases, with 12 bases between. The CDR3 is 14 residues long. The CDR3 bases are TGTGCCAGCAGTTCGGGGGACGCAACCTACGAGCAGTACTTC. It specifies CASSSGDATYEQYF.